One sample yielded the 23 T cell receptor beta chains listed below, sequenced in a study of T cell responses to AZD1222 COVID-19 vaccine. Only in-frame clones appear in the TCRdb table, and some are missing; sequencing was by immunoSEQ multiplex PCR. The table records 180,000 or so clones, more than 80% of them present only once. The sequencing here drew on peripheral blood, taken on day 0 of AZD1222 vaccination. The source is an adult in good health.

J is TRBJ2-3 and V is TRBV5-4, with D unclear. CDR3 length: 15 residues. Germline V lookup: CDR1 SGHNT, CDR2 YYREEE (reference sequence). The ends were cut back, 3 bases at V and 0 bases at J, with 11 bases in the middle. The chain's CDR3 is CASSSLVPSTDTQYF. The CDR3 region has the DNA TGTGCCAGCAGCTCCTTAGTCCCTAGCACAGATACGCAGTATTTT.

The chain joins TRBV7-9 to TRBJ1-2; 8 positions match TRBD1. Trimming removed 5 bases from V and 3 bases from J; junction bases left unmatched: 11. Germline values: CDR1 SEHNR, CDR2 FQNEAQ (reference sequence). The CDR3 spans 16 residues. Here the CDR3 reads CASSTRTGRVDYGYTF. Here the CDR3 DNA reads TGTGCCAGCAGCACCCGGACAGGGAGGGTTGACTATGGCTACACCTTC.

The J gene is TRBJ1-2, the V gene TRBV18; D ambiguous. There are 16 residues in the CDR3. Trimming took off 4 bases at V and 1 base at J, with 16 bases between the two ends. The germline gives CDR1 KGHSH, CDR2 LQKENI. CDR3 protein: CASSLQDPNLNYGYTF. CDR3 coding DNA: TGTGCCAGCTCACTTCAGGACCCGAACCTTAACTATGGCTACACCTTC.

V and J are TRBV29-1 and TRBJ2-1; 15 positions match TRBD2. V shed 4 bases, J shed 4 bases, and the junction held 5 bases outside the gene matches. The germline V gene has CDR1 SQVTM and CDR2 ANQGSEA. This CDR3 contains 16 residues. This CDR3 is CSVVGLAGGSYNEQFF. The CDR3 DNA reads as TGCAGCGTTGTCGGACTAGCGGGGGGGTCGTACAATGAGCAGTTCTTC.

This chain connects TRBV5-1 to TRBJ1-1, with a possible D match to TRBD1 (5 bases). The V end lost 4 bases, the J end lost 1 base, and 11 bases lay between the germline ends. The germline CDR1 and CDR2 sequences are SGHRS and YFSETQ. The CDR3 is 14 residues long. CDR3 residues: CASSVSGANTEAFF. The CDR3 DNA reads as TGCGCCAGCAGCGTCTCCGGGGCGAACACTGAAGCTTTCTTT. Supplemented by reference TRBV5-1 and TRBJ1-1, the full variable domain reads KAGVTQTPRYLIKTRGQQVTLSCSPISGHRSVSWYQQTPGQGLQFLFEYFSETQRNKGNFPGRFSGRQFSNSRSEMNVSTLELGDSALYLCASSVSGANTEAFFGQGTRLTVV.

This clone was seen only once. V and J are TRBV5-4 and TRBJ1-6, with D maybe TRBD1 (6 bases). Germline V CDR1 and CDR2: SGHNT, YYREEE (reference sequence). Trimming left V 4 bases short and J 7 bases short, with 12 bases between. This CDR3 comprises 14 residues. DNA of the CDR3: TGTGCCAGCAGCGCACGGACAGAGAATTCACCCCTCCACTTT. It is translated as CASSARTENSPLHF.

This CDR3 reads CASSWTGTTYEQYF. CDR3 in DNA: TGTGCCAGCAGCTGGACAGGGACGACCTACGAGCAGTACTTC. The chain links TRBV7-8 to TRBJ2-7, with TRBD1 identical over 8 bases. CDR1 is SGHVS and CDR2 is FQNEAQ in the germline V gene. J gave up 2 bases and V 4 bases, and 4 bases lay outside the gene matches. The CDR3 is made up of 14 amino acids.

J is TRBJ1-2 and V is TRBV3-1 (or the pseudogene TRBV3-2); D perhaps matches TRBD1 (5 bases). Trimming removed 0 bases from V and 5 bases from J, with 10 bases in between. The CDR3 length is 14 residues. Germline V gives CDR1 LGHDT, CDR2 YNNKEL (reference sequence). The chain's CDR3 is CASSQDSGAYGYTF. The DNA of the CDR3 is TGTGCCAGCAGCCAAGATTCCGGGGCTTATGGCTACACCTTC.

The gene calls are TRBV14 and TRBJ1-4, with 7 bases aligning to TRBD1. Germline trimming cut 2 bases from V and 6 bases from J; bases unmatched to any gene: 6. The CDR3 consists of 15 residues. Germline lookup yields CDR1 SGHDN and CDR2 FVKESK. The CDR3 region is CASSQNTGVDEKLFF. The CDR3 DNA is TGTGCCAGCAGCCAAAATACAGGGGTGGATGAAAAACTGTTTTTT.

The rearrangement joins TRBV19 to TRBJ1-1; D unclear. The V gene's germline CDR1 is LNHDA and CDR2 SQIVND (reference sequence). The CDR3 contains 13 residues. Trimming removed 3 bases from V and 8 bases from J, with 13 bases in between. CDR3 sequence reads: CASSMVTAREAFF. Written as DNA, the CDR3 is TGTGCCAGTAGTATGGTCACAGCTCGGGAAGCTTTCTTT.

The chain is built from TRBV5-1 and TRBJ1-4; the D gene is possibly TRBD1 (5 bases). Trimming shortened V by 4 bases and J by 6 bases, and 16 bases separated the two germline ends. The CDR3 extends over 15 amino acids. CDR1 is SGHRS, CDR2 YFSETQ, per germline. This CDR3 reads CASSLGEDADEKLFF. DNA of the CDR3: TGCGCCAGCAGCCTGGGGGAGGACGCTGATGAAAAACTGTTTTTT.

This clone was seen only once. CDR3 nucleotide sequence: TGCGCCAGCAGCGAAGGAACCCTCAACGCTGAAGCTTTCTTT. Amino acids: CASSEGTLNAEAFF. The gene calls are TRBV5-1 and TRBJ1-1; D is ambiguous. The CDR3 consists of 14 residues. V lost 4 bases, J lost 6 bases, and 16 bases lay in between. Germline CDR1 reads SGHRS; CDR2 reads YFSETQ.

A few counts support this clone. The V call is TRBV5-1, the J call TRBJ2-7, with TRBD1 matching over 9 bases. V dropped 4 bases and J dropped 3; count of bases not matched to a gene: 8. Germline CDR1 SGHRS, CDR2 YFSETQ. CDR3 size: 15 residues. CDR3 sequence: CASSPRTGVVYEQYF. The CDR3 nucleotides are TGCGCCAGCAGCCCCCGGACAGGGGTTGTCTACGAGCAGTACTTC.

V gene TRBV13 combines with J gene TRBJ1-2; 8 positions match TRBD1. Germline trimming cut 0 bases from V and 4 bases from J; bases unmatched to any gene: 4. The CDR3 is 15 residues long. CDR1 is PRHDT, CDR2 FYEKMQ, per germline (reference sequence). CDR3 nucleotide sequence: TGTGCCAGCAGCTTAGGCCTAACAGGGGGCTATGGCTACACCTTC. Its translation is CASSLGLTGGYGYTF.

The rearrangement joins TRBV5-4 to TRBJ1-5; D unresolved. This CDR3 contains 15 residues. Trimming removed 4 bases at V and 0 bases at J, with 11 bases between. Germline assignment: CDR1 SGHNT and CDR2 YYREEE (reference sequence). CDR3 nucleotides: TGTGCCAGCAGCCAGGACGGCTATAGCAATCAGCCCCAGCATTTT. It codes for CASSQDGYSNQPQHF. The whole variable domain, filled in from reference TRBV5-4 and TRBJ1-5, reads ETGVTQSPTHLIKTRGQQVTLRCSSQSGHNTVSWYQQALGQGPQFIFQYYREEENGRGNFPPRFSGLQFPNYSSELNVNALELDDSALYLCASSQDGYSNQPQHFGDGTRLSIL.

This chain uses TRBV19 with TRBJ1-2; 11 bases are shared with TRBD1. Germline V CDR1 and CDR2: LNHDA, SQIVND (reference sequence). CDR3 length equals 14 residues. V shed 5 bases, J shed 3 bases, and the junction held 2 bases outside the gene matches. The CDR3 sequence: CASSPGQGDYGYTF. The CDR3 DNA reads TGTGCCAGTAGTCCGGGACAGGGGGACTATGGCTACACCTTC.

The genes are TRBV5-1 and TRBJ1-1, with a possible D match to TRBD1 (5 bases). With 1 base removed from V and 0 bases from J, the gap between germline ends came to 10 bases. CDR1 and CDR2 from the germline V gene are SGHRS and YFSETQ. The CDR3 runs to 15 residues. DNA for the CDR3: TGCGCCAGCAGCTTGTGGGGGAGCATGAACACTGAAGCTTTCTTT. Residues: CASSLWGSMNTEAFF.

This sequence joins TRBV19 and TRBJ1-2, with D maybe TRBD1 (6 bases). The CDR3 is made up of 15 amino acids. Trimming stripped 5 bases from V and 1 base from J, with 14 bases between. Germline-derived CDR1 and CDR2 are LNHDA and SQIVND (reference sequence). The chain's CDR3 is CASSPGHSLNYGYTF. As DNA, the CDR3 is TGTGCCAGTAGTCCGGGACACAGCCTTAACTATGGCTACACCTTC.

V is TRBV4-1 and J is TRBJ1-2; 12 nucleotides line up with TRBD1. Germline CDR1 is MGHRA and CDR2 is YSYEKL. The CDR3 length is 15 residues. V gave up 4 bases and J gave up 8 bases; unmatched junction bases: 8. For the CDR3, the DNA is TGCGCCAGCAGCCCCACCGGGACAGGGGGCAGCGGCTACACCTTC. Translating gives CASSPTGTGGSGYTF.

V gene TRBV6-5 combines with J gene TRBJ1-5; 10 bases line up with TRBD1. This CDR3 spans 14 amino acids. CDR1 is MNHEY, CDR2 SVGAGI, per germline. After removal of 6 bases from V and 5 bases from J, the junction contained 4 bases not matched to a gene. As DNA, the CDR3 is TGTGCCAGCAGGAGACAGGGGGCGGATCAGCCCCAGCATTTT. Translation: CASRRQGADQPQHF.

The chain is built from TRBV21-1 and TRBJ2-2; whether TRBD2, the table's D call, matches the DNA was not checked. TRBV21-1 corresponds to a pseudogene. The length of the CDR3 is 15 residues. CDR3 amino acids: CASSSTAGNTGELFF. DNA of the CDR3: TGTGCCAGCAGCAGTACAGCGGGGAACACCGGGGAGCTGTTTTTT.

The chain couples TRBV18 to TRBJ1-5; D remains unclear. V was pared by 3 bases and J by 3 bases, with 12 bases between. In germline, CDR1 is KGHSH, CDR2 LQKENI. This CDR3 has 15 amino acids. CDR3 amino acids: CASSPQAVNNQPQHF. For the CDR3, the DNA is TGTGCCAGCTCACCCCAAGCCGTGAACAATCAGCCCCAGCATTTT.

The chain employs TRBV19 and TRBJ1-5, with no clear D. Germline V gene lookup returns CDR1 LNHDA and CDR2 SQIVND (reference sequence). The CDR3 runs 12 residues. CDR3 coding DNA: TGTGCGCTGGGCATAGGGAATCAGCCCCAGCATTTT. Its translation: CALGIGNQPQHF. Full variable domain (remainder filled in from reference TRBV19 and TRBJ1-5): DGGITQSPKYLFRKEGQNVTLSCEQNLNHDAMYWYRQDPGQGLRLIYYSQIVNDFQKGDIAEGYSVSREKKESFPLTVTSAQKNPTAFYLCALGIGNQPQHFGDGTRLSIL.